A selection of T cell receptor beta chains follows, all from one sample in a study of cytomegalovirus exposure and HLA in healthy donors. TCRdb's table, derived via immunoSEQ multiplex PCR, lists solely in-frame clones and lacks some. This sample has 100,000 to 150,000 clones, with approximately 82% found just once. Material: PBMCs. Receptor source: a man younger than 35 in good health and CMV-seropositive. CDR3s include the opening cysteine and the closing phenylalanine or tryptophan. The D gene is left open where the match is weak. Part of the rows lack a size; the others show once, few, many or a class for expanded clones.

v_call	d_call	clone_size	j_call	cdr3_aa	cdr3_nt
TRBV5-1	NA	NA	TRBJ1-1	CASSLFFGDPEAFF	TGCGCCAGCAGCCTGTTTTTCGGGGATCCTGAAGCTTTCTTT
TRBV25-1	TRBD1	NA	TRBJ1-3	CASQSGTAVGNTIYF	TGTGCCAGCCAATCCGGGACAGCGGTTGGAAACACCATATATTTT
TRBV29-1	TRBD1	NA	TRBJ1-1	CSVEHGQGGTEAFF	TGCAGCGTTGAACACGGACAGGGAGGGACTGAAGCTTTCTTT
TRBV9	TRBD1	NA	TRBJ2-5	CASSVVTGGLETQYF	TGTGCCAGCAGCGTAGTAACAGGGGGGTTGGAGACCCAGTACTTC
TRBV29-1	NA	once	TRBJ2-5	CSFRAGTYQETQYF	TGCAGCTTCCGGGCCGGGACATACCAAGAGACCCAGTACTTC
TRBV9	TRBD2	NA	TRBJ2-1	CASSPGTSGGPYNEQFF	TGTGCCAGCAGCCCCGGGACTAGCGGGGGGCCCTACAATGAGCAGTTCTTC
TRBV23-1	NA	NA	TRBJ1-2	CASSLTRFCGYTF	TGCGCCAGCAGTCTCACCAGGTTCTGTGGCTACACCTTC
TRBV19	TRBD1	NA	TRBJ1-1	CASRYRGPLVFF	TGTGCCAGTAGGTACAGGGGCCCTTTGGTTTTCTTT
TRBV30	TRBD2	NA	TRBJ2-3	CAWSVASGGSDTQYF	TGTGCCTGGAGTGTGGCTAGCGGGGGTTCAGATACGCAGTATTTT
TRBV21-1	NA	NA	TRBJ2-2	CASYSKWVAGDYTGELFF	TGTGCCAGTTATTCAAAGTGGGTAGCGGGGGATTACACCGGGGAGCTGTTTTTT
TRBV12-5	NA	NA	TRBJ1-2	CASGLVLNDGYTF	TGTGCTAGTGGTTTGGTACTGAATGATGGCTACACCTTC
TRBV7-8	NA	NA	TRBJ2-1	CASSPPGFYNEQFF	TGTGCCAGCAGCCCCCCGGGGTTCTACAATGAGCAGTTCTTC
TRBV9	TRBD2	NA	TRBJ2-5	CASSAALRGAGAQETQYF	TGTGCCAGCAGCGCGGCCCTCCGAGGAGCGGGGGCTCAAGAGACCCAGTACTTC
TRBV10-3	NA	NA	TRBJ1-3	CAISEFREQGEFGNTIYF	TGTGCCATCAGTGAGTTCCGGGAACAGGGAGAATTTGGAAACACCATATATTTT
TRBV2	TRBD1	NA	TRBJ1-4	CASSEATGEYEKLFF	TGTGCCAGCAGTGAAGCGACAGGGGAGTATGAAAAACTGTTTTTT
TRBV27	TRBD2	NA	TRBJ2-7	CASGVYLAGGPDEQYF	TGTGCCAGCGGAGTGTACCTAGCGGGGGGGCCCGACGAGCAGTACTTC
TRBV13	TRBD2	NA	TRBJ2-7	CASSLGLAGGKYEQYF	TGTGCCAGCAGCTTAGGACTAGCGGGGGGTAAATACGAGCAGTACTTC
TRBV5-5	NA	NA	TRBJ2-5	CASSLELGVSAATQYF	TGTGCCAGCAGCTTGGAATTGGGCGTTAGCGCTGCGACCCAGTACTTC
TRBV13	TRBD1	few	TRBJ2-1	CASSSRGQGGSYNEQFF	TGTGCCAGCAGCTCCCGGGGACAGGGGGGCTCCTACAATGAGCAGTTCTTC
TRBV20-1	TRBD1	NA	TRBJ2-1	CSARKGADRFF	TGCAGTGCCAGAAAGGGGGCCGACCGGTTCTTC
TRBV6-1	NA	NA	TRBJ2-1	CASSGISGRQPYNEQFF	TGTGCCAGCAGTGGTATATCGGGCCGACAGCCCTACAATGAGCAGTTCTTC
TRBV27	TRBD1	NA	TRBJ1-2	CASSLRTGGARGYTF	TGTGCCAGCAGTCTGCGGACAGGGGGCGCGAGAGGCTACACCTTC
TRBV29-1	TRBD2	NA	TRBJ2-3	CSGRGGGDTQYF	TGCAGCGGACGGGGGGGAGGAGATACGCAGTATTTT
TRBV12-5	NA	once	TRBJ1-2	CASGLWPHSGVYGYTF	TGTGCTAGTGGTTTGTGGCCCCACTCTGGAGTCTATGGCTACACCTTC
TRBV28	NA	NA	TRBJ1-1	CASLLYRVNTEAFF	TGTGCCAGCCTTTTATACAGGGTGAACACTGAAGCTTTCTTT
TRBV9	NA	NA	TRBJ2-2	CASSGRAGEHLTGELFF	TGTGCCAGCAGCGGAAGGGCCGGGGAACATCTCACCGGGGAGCTGTTTTTT
TRBV5-1	NA	NA	TRBJ1-1	CASSLVEGFLNTEAFF	TGCGCCAGCAGCTTGGTGGAGGGTTTTTTGAACACTGAAGCTTTCTTT
TRBV19	NA	NA	TRBJ1-6	CASSIGVSAPLHF	TGTGCCAGTAGTATAGGAGTTTCGGCACCCCTCCACTTT
TRBV2	NA	few	TRBJ1-1	CASREDLEAFF	TGTGCCAGCAGGGAAGATCTTGAAGCTTTCTTT
TRBV6-5	NA	NA	TRBJ1-2	CASSYGHPYGYTF	TGTGCCAGCAGTTACGGACACCCCTATGGCTACACCTTC
TRBV7-6	NA	NA	TRBJ2-1	CASSSGGDEQFF	TGTGCCAGCAGCTCCGGAGGTGATGAGCAGTTCTTC
TRBV27	NA	once	TRBJ2-1	CASSPPPGNEQFF	TGTGCCAGCAGTCCTCCTCCAGGGAATGAGCAGTTCTTC
TRBV29-1	TRBD1	once	TRBJ1-1	CSVAGQGVAEAFF	TGCAGCGTCGCTGGACAGGGGGTTGCTGAAGCTTTCTTT
TRBV2	TRBD2	once	TRBJ2-2	CASIPGGYRTGELFF	TGTGCCAGCATCCCGGGGGGGTATCGCACCGGGGAGCTGTTTTTT
TRBV5-8	TRBD1	NA	TRBJ1-1	CASRNPGTGDTEAFF	TGTGCCAGCAGGAATCCCGGGACAGGGGACACTGAAGCTTTCTTT
TRBV6-1	NA	NA	TRBJ2-7	CASGGADEQYF	TGTGCCAGCGGGGGGGCCGACGAGCAGTACTTC
TRBV15	NA	few	TRBJ1-1	CATSSQAFTGNTEAFF	TGTGCCACCAGCAGCCAAGCTTTCACGGGGAACACTGAAGCTTTCTTT
TRBV9	NA	NA	TRBJ1-5	CASSVGGQGNQPQHF	TGTGCCAGCAGCGTAGGGGGGCAGGGTAACCAGCCCCAGCATTTT
TRBV5-1	NA	NA	TRBJ1-1	CASSLAGTQNTEAFF	TGCGCCAGCAGCTTGGCCGGGACACAGAACACTGAAGCTTTCTTT
TRBV6-5	TRBD2	NA	TRBJ2-3	CASSYELAGGRDTQYF	TGTGCCAGCAGTTACGAACTAGCGGGGGGCAGAGATACGCAGTATTTT
TRBV7-9	TRBD2	NA	TRBJ2-7	CASRTSGTYEQYF	TGTGCCAGCAGGACTAGCGGCACCTACGAGCAGTACTTC
TRBV27	NA	NA	TRBJ2-1	CASSDRTGNEQFF	TGTGCCAGCAGTGATCGGACGGGAAATGAGCAGTTCTTC
TRBV19	TRBD1	NA	TRBJ2-3	CASSTGTGGADTQYF	TGTGCCAGTAGTACCGGGACAGGGGGCGCCGATACGCAGTATTTT
TRBV9	TRBD2	NA	TRBJ2-5	CASSATSGQETQYF	TGTGCCAGCAGCGCGACTAGCGGACAAGAGACCCAGTACTTC
TRBV2	NA	few	TRBJ1-1	CASTAGMNTEAFF	TGTGCCAGCACGGCGGGGATGAACACTGAAGCTTTCTTT
TRBV28	NA	few	TRBJ1-1	CASSLRRDTEAFF	TGTGCCAGCAGTTTACGGAGGGACACTGAAGCTTTCTTT
TRBV14	NA	NA	TRBJ1-3	CASSQIYIYSGFGNTIYF	TGTGCCAGCAGCCAGATTTACATATATTCCGGGTTTGGAAACACCATATATTTT
TRBV28	TRBD1	NA	TRBJ2-1	CASSPRDRGHAGNEQFF	TGTGCCAGCAGTCCCCGGGACAGGGGGCACGCGGGCAATGAGCAGTTCTTC
TRBV9	TRBD2	NA	TRBJ2-3	CASSVISGGLGDTQYF	TGTGCCAGCAGCGTAATTAGCGGGGGCCTTGGGGATACGCAGTATTTT
TRBV9	TRBD1	NA	TRBJ1-5	CASSEGQSNQPQHF	TGTGCCAGCAGCGAGGGACAGAGCAATCAGCCCCAGCATTTT
TRBV5-1	TRBD1	NA	TRBJ2-2	CASSFGDRSGGELFF	TGCGCCAGCAGCTTTGGGGACAGATCGGGCGGGGAGCTGTTTTTT
TRBV27	NA	NA	TRBJ2-6	CASSFRDLTTSGANVLTF	TGTGCCAGCAGTTTTCGGGATTTAACCACCTCTGGGGCCAACGTCCTGACTTTC
TRBV30	NA	NA	TRBJ1-4	CAATGSSVEKLFF	TGTGCCGCTACAGGGAGCTCGGTTGAAAAACTGTTTTTT
TRBV30	NA	NA	TRBJ2-6	CAWTPGANVLTF	TGTGCCTGGACTCCCGGGGCCAACGTCCTGACTTTC
TRBV7-6	TRBD1	once	TRBJ1-1	CASSLGQGIFMNTEAFF	TGTGCCAGCAGCTTAGGACAGGGGATTTTCATGAACACTGAAGCTTTCTTT
TRBV30	NA	few	TRBJ1-1	CAWSVEGNTEAFF	TGTGCCTGGAGTGTAGAGGGGAACACTGAAGCTTTCTTT